This T cell receptor beta chain stems from a study of T cell clones after liver transplantation. Turning to the study itself: Liver transplant recipients had immunosuppression withdrawal attempted within 2 years. Three of eight recipients were HCV-positive; others had non-autoimmune, non-viral indications.

Germline assignment: CDR1 SGDLS and CDR2 YYNGEE. The CDR3 has 17 amino acids. The trim removed 0 bases at V and 0 bases at J, leaving 6 bases unmatched. Assay used: immunoSEQ multiplex PCR; TCRdb lists only in-frame clones, some missing. Here the sample spans around 21,000 clones, over 85% being singletons. The rearrangement uses TRBV9 and TRBJ1-1; 9 bases agree with TRBD1. This sequence was found in a human patient who received a liver transplant. Some T cells may trace back to the graft donor. Sequences were derived from CD8+ T cells from blood, sampled around 25 months after liver transplant. The CDR3 sequence is CASSVVGTGPMNTEAFF. CDR3 DNA sequence: TGTGCCAGCAGCGTAGTGGGGACAGGGCCCATGAACACTGAAGCTTTCTTT.